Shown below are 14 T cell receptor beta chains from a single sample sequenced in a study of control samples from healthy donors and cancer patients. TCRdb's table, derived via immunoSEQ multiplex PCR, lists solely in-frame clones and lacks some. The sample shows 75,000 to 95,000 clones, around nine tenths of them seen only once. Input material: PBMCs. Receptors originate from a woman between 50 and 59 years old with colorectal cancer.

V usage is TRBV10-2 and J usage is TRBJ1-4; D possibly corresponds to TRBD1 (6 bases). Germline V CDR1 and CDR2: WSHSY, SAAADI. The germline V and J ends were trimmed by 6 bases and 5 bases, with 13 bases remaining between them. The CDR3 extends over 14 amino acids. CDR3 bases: TGCGCCAGCAGCAACCAGGGGAAAAATGAAAAACTGTTTTTT. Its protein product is CASSNQGKNEKLFF.

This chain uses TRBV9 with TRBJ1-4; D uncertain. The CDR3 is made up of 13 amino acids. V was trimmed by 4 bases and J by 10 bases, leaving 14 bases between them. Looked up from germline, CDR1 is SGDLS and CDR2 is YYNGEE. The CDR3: CASSPFGVGKLFF. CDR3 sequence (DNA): TGTGCCAGCAGCCCATTTGGGGTCGGAAAACTGTTTTTT.

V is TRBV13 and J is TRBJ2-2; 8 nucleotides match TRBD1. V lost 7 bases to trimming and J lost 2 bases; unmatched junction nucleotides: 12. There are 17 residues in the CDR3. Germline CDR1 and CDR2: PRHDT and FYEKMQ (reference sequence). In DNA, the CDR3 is TGTGCCAGCACAGACTCCAGGGGGCCAGCAAACACCGGGGAGCTGTTTTTT. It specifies CASTDSRGPANTGELFF.

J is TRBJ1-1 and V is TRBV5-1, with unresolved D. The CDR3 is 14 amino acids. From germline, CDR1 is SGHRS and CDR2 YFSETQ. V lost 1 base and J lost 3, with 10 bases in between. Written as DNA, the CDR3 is TGCGCCAGCAGCTTGTATGGGGAACACACTGAAGCTTTCTTT. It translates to CASSLYGEHTEAFF.

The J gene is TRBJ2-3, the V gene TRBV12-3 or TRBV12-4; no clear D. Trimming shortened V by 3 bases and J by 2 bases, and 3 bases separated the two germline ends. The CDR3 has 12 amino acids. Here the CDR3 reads CASSLVTDTQYF. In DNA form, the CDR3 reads TGTGCCAGCAGTTTGGTCACAGATACGCAGTATTTT.

The CDR3, as DNA: TGTGCCATCAGTACCGGGACAGGGGCTGGGTGGAATGAAAAACTGTTTTTT. Amino acids: CAISTGTGAGWNEKLFF. The chain is built from TRBV10-3 and TRBJ1-4, with 10 nucleotides matching TRBD1. J was trimmed by 5 bases and V by 5 bases; bases with no gene match: 11. The CDR3 sequence is 17 residues long. CDR1 is ENHRY, CDR2 SYGVKD, per germline.

Here the CDR3 DNA reads TGTGCCAGTAGTTCCAGGACAGTCCCCGGGGAGCTGTTTTTT. It translates to CASSSRTVPGELFF. V is TRBV19 and J is TRBJ2-2; possible D gene TRBD1, 6 bases. Germline CDR1 reads LNHDA; CDR2 reads SQIVND (reference sequence). V was cut by 5 bases and J by 6 bases, with 13 bases left in between. The CDR3 length is 14 residues.

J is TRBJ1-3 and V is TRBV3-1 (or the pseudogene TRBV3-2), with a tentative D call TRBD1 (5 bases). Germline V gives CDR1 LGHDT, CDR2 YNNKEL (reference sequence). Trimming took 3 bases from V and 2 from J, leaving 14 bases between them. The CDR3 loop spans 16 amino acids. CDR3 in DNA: TGTGCCAGCAGCCATTCAGGCAGGGCGACTGGAAACACCATATATTTT. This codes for CASSHSGRATGNTIYF.

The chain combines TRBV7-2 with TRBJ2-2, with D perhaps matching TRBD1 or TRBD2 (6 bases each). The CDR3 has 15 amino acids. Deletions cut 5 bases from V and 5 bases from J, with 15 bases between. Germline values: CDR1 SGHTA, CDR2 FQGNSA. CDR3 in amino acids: CASSPGGLGTGELFF. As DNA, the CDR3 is TGTGCCAGCAGCCCCGGGGGCCTCGGTACCGGGGAGCTGTTTTTT.

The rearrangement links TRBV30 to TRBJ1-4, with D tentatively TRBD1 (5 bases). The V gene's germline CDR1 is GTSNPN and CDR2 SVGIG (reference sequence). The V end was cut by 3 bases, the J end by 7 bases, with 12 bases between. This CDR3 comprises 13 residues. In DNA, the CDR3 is TGTGCCTGGAGCTTGGGGCGAGGTGAAAAACTGTTTTTT. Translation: CAWSLGRGEKLFF.

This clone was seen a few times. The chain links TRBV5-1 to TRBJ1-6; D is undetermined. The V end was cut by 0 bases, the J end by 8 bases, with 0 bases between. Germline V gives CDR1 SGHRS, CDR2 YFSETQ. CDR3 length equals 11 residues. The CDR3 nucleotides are TGCGCCAGCAGCTTGGATTCACCCCTCCACTTT. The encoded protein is CASSLDSPLHF.

The CDR3 reads CASSVGADTQYF. CDR3 bases: TGTGCCAGCAGCGTCGGCGCAGATACGCAGTATTTT. The rearrangement links TRBV9 to TRBJ2-3; the D is unclear. V was pared by 2 bases and J by 4 bases, with 5 bases between. The CDR3 loop spans 12 amino acids. CDR1 is SGDLS and CDR2 is YYNGEE in the germline V gene.

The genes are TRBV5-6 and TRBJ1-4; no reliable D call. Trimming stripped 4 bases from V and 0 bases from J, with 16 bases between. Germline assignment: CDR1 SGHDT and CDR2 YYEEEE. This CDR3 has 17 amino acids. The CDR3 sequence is CASSPTNPGATNEKLFF. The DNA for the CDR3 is TGTGCCAGCAGCCCCACCAACCCTGGGGCAACTAATGAAAAACTGTTTTTT.

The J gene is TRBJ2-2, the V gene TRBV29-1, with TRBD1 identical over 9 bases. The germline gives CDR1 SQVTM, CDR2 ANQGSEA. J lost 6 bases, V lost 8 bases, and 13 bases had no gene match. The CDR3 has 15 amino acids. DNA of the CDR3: TGCAGCTTTCGAGGGGGACAGGGTGCCGCCGGGGAGCTGTTTTTT. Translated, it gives CSFRGGQGAAGELFF.